The clone carrying this T cell receptor (beta chain) was detected only a few times. Its cognate antigen is unknown. The CDR3 contains 15 residues. Trimming took 5 bases from V and 0 from J, leaving 11 bases between them. Germline CDR1 reads LNHDA; CDR2 reads SQIVND (reference sequence). This specimen belongs to a study of T cell responses to AZD1222 COVID-19 vaccine. Study-level information: Researchers grouped second doses given at about 4 or about 12 weeks into one pool. General study findings and limits: Unmutated variant regions are reportedly targeted by nearly half of spike-specific TCRs. Clonal diversity was possibly underestimated; the donors were predominantly white British and more often female. Across spike, vaccine-associated CD4 TCRs were found, dominant at 160-218 and 743-854.

The assay was immunoSEQ multiplex PCR, and TCRdb's table has in-frame clones only and misses some. The profile shows about 150,000 clones, roughly nine tenths of them singletons. The chain couples TRBV19 to TRBJ2-1; D may be TRBD2 (6 bases). This specimen consisted of peripheral blood, obtained on day 0 of AZD1222 vaccination. The receptor's source is an adult in good health. The DNA for the CDR3 is TGTGCCAGTAGTTCGGGGGAGAGCTCCTACAATGAGCAGTTCTTC. It yields the protein CASSSGESSYNEQFF.